These T cell receptor beta chains were read from a single sample in a study of shared clonotypes between healthy human individuals. Clones were sequenced by immunoSEQ multiplex PCR, and TCRdb holds only the in-frame ones, with some missing. Here the sample spans approximately 600,000 clones, approximately 95% being singletons. The sequencing sample was made of naive CD8+ T cells sorted from blood. The receptor set was obtained from a woman in her twenties or thirties in good health. The CDR3 runs from the conserved cysteine through the conserved F or W. D genes are given only for firm matches. Size tells how often a clone was seen (once, few, many) or the class of an expanded clone, and some rows leave it out.

v_call	j_call	cdr3_length	clone_size	d_call	cdr3_aa	cdr3_nt
TRBV2	TRBJ1-1	16	-	-	CASSEAYDYMNTEAFF	TGTGCCAGCAGTGAAGCGTACGATTACATGAACACTGAAGCTTTCTTT
TRBV9	TRBJ2-3	15	once	-	CASSDEEGRGDTQYF	TGTGCCAGCAGCGACGAGGAGGGCCGGGGAGATACGCAGTATTTT
TRBV7-9	TRBJ2-7	13	-	TRBD2	CASSTSESYEQYF	TGTGCCAGCAGCACTAGCGAGAGCTACGAGCAGTACTTC
TRBV28	TRBJ1-5	14	-	-	CASSLSIAYQPQHF	TGTGCCAGCAGTCTTAGCATAGCTTATCAGCCCCAGCATTTT
TRBV2	TRBJ2-2	15	-	-	CASMGGLPNTGELFF	TGTGCCAGCATGGGTGGGCTGCCGAACACCGGGGAGCTGTTTTTT
TRBV10-1	TRBJ2-2	17	-	TRBD2	CASRLAGEAFSTRELFF	TGCGCCAGCCGACTAGCGGGAGAAGCCTTTTCTACTAGGGAGCTGTTTTTT
TRBV5-8	TRBJ1-1	13	-	-	CASLASLWTEAFF	TGTGCCAGCCTCGCGAGCCTATGGACTGAAGCTTTCTTT
TRBV7-3	TRBJ2-3	16	-	-	CASSLLFEGTTDTQYF	TGTGCCAGCAGCTTACTCTTCGAGGGTACCACAGATACGCAGTATTTT
TRBV6-1	TRBJ2-7	15	-	-	CASSGDISLSYEQYF	TGTGCCAGCAGTGGGGATATTAGCCTCTCCTACGAGCAGTACTTC
TRBV30	TRBJ1-1	10	-	-	CAWKEGEAFF	TGTGCCTGGAAAGAGGGTGAAGCTTTCTTT
TRBV7-6	TRBJ1-3	12	-	TRBD1	CASSFDRVAIYF	TGTGCCAGCAGCTTCGACAGGGTCGCCATATATTTT
TRBV28	TRBJ2-7	16	-	TRBD1	CASSSPTGTGTYEQYF	TGTGCCAGCAGTTCGCCCACCGGGACAGGGACCTACGAGCAGTACTTC
TRBV14	TRBJ1-2	13	-	TRBD1	CASSPGQNYGYTF	TGTGCCAGCAGTCCGGGACAGAACTATGGCTACACCTTC
TRBV27	TRBJ1-5	15	-	-	CASSSQTGGGQPQHF	TGTGCCAGCAGTTCACAGACAGGAGGGGGTCAGCCCCAGCATTTT
TRBV29-1	TRBJ2-3	21	-	-	CSVDGGFPARPISTSTDTQYF	TGCAGCGTTGACGGGGGATTTCCGGCCAGACCGATTTCCACAAGCACAGATACGCAGTATTTT
TRBV5-1	TRBJ2-7	15	-	TRBD2	CASSLGSGLAREQYF	TGCGCCAGCAGCTTGGGATCCGGACTAGCCCGGGAGCAGTACTTC
TRBV7-9	TRBJ2-7	15	once	TRBD1	CASSLGQGASHEQYF	TGTGCCAGCAGCTTAGGGCAGGGGGCATCCCACGAGCAGTACTTC
TRBV4-2	TRBJ2-1	14	-	-	CASSQARSGNEQFF	TGTGCCAGCAGCCAAGCACGTTCGGGGAATGAGCAGTTCTTC
TRBV7-9	TRBJ2-3	14	-	TRBD1	CASSRDRATDTQYF	TGTGCCAGCAGCCGGGACAGGGCGACAGATACGCAGTATTTT
TRBV14	TRBJ2-1	13	-	-	CASSQDSYNEQFF	TGTGCCAGCAGCCAAGACAGTTACAATGAGCAGTTCTTC
TRBV7-6	TRBJ2-7	14	-	TRBD2	CASSLGDYSYEQYF	TGTGCCAGCAGCTTAGGGGACTACTCCTACGAGCAGTACTTC
TRBV5-6	TRBJ2-5	14	-	TRBD1	CASSSVTGTATQYF	TGTGCCAGCAGCTCCGTGACAGGGACCGCCACCCAGTACTTC
TRBV9	TRBJ2-2	14	-	-	CASSVLGKPGELFF	TGTGCCAGCAGCGTACTCGGGAAGCCCGGGGAGCTGTTTTTT
TRBV28	TRBJ1-2	13	-	-	CASRTTDDYGYTF	TGTGCCAGCAGGACCACGGATGACTATGGCTACACCTTC
TRBV7-2	TRBJ1-1	14	-	-	CASRNRVGLTEAFF	TGTGCCAGCAGAAATAGGGTGGGGCTCACTGAAGCTTTCTTT
TRBV23-1	TRBJ2-7	17	-	-	CASTLEGDGLYSYEQYF	TGCGCCAGCACTCTAGAAGGGGACGGACTTTACTCCTACGAGCAGTACTTC
TRBV27	TRBJ1-5	15	once	-	CASSPVRRGHQPQHF	TGTGCCAGCAGTCCCGTTCGCAGGGGACATCAGCCCCAGCATTTT
TRBV28	TRBJ1-1	15	once	-	CASSLLGVWNTEAFF	TGTGCCAGCAGTTTACTGGGGGTCTGGAACACTGAAGCTTTCTTT
TRBV19	TRBJ2-7	15	once	-	CASSIDSVSSYEQYF	TGTGCCAGTAGTATAGATTCCGTTAGCTCCTACGAGCAGTACTTC
TRBV5-1	TRBJ2-5	15	-	TRBD1	CASSMMGQGTETQYF	TGCGCCAGCAGTATGATGGGACAGGGGACAGAGACCCAGTACTTC
TRBV28	TRBJ2-3	15	-	-	CASSFMPPDADTQYF	TGTGCCAGCAGTTTTATGCCCCCCGACGCAGATACGCAGTATTTT
TRBV9	TRBJ1-1	13	-	-	CASSGAGNTEAFF	TGTGCCAGCAGCGGGGCCGGGAACACTGAAGCTTTCTTT
TRBV5-4	TRBJ1-1	13	once	-	CASSHREGTEAFF	TGTGCCAGCAGCCACAGGGAAGGCACTGAAGCTTTCTTT
TRBV19	TRBJ1-2	14	-	-	CASSGEGPIYGYTF	TGTGCCAGTAGTGGAGAGGGTCCTATCTATGGCTACACCTTC
TRBV7-9	TRBJ2-3	15	-	TRBD2	CASRATSGRGDTQYF	TGTGCCAGCAGGGCAACTAGCGGGAGGGGGGATACGCAGTATTTT
TRBV27	TRBJ2-7	15	-	TRBD1	CASSPRTGGRREQYF	TGTGCCAGCAGTCCCCGGACAGGGGGACGTCGGGAGCAGTACTTC
TRBV5-6	TRBJ2-7	17	once	TRBD2	CASSFGAAGTSAYEQYF	TGTGCCAGCAGCTTCGGGGCGGCCGGGACTAGCGCCTACGAGCAGTACTTC
TRBV28	TRBJ2-7	13	once	-	CASSSRQAYEQYF	TGTGCCAGCAGTTCCAGACAGGCCTACGAGCAGTACTTC
TRBV28	TRBJ2-7	15	-	-	CASSFSAGGLYEQYF	TGTGCCAGCAGTTTCTCGGCGGGCGGCCTATACGAGCAGTACTTC
TRBV7-9	TRBJ2-7	14	-	-	CASSLGRGGDEQYF	TGTGCCAGCAGCTTGGGGCGGGGAGGAGACGAGCAGTACTTC
TRBV27	TRBJ1-2	14	-	TRBD1	CASSPQGTNYGYTF	TGTGCCAGCAGTCCACAGGGGACTAACTATGGCTACACCTTC
TRBV6-1	TRBJ1-5	15	-	TRBD1	CASSEGTGSNQPQHF	TGTGCCAGCAGTGAAGGGACAGGAAGCAATCAGCCCCAGCATTTT